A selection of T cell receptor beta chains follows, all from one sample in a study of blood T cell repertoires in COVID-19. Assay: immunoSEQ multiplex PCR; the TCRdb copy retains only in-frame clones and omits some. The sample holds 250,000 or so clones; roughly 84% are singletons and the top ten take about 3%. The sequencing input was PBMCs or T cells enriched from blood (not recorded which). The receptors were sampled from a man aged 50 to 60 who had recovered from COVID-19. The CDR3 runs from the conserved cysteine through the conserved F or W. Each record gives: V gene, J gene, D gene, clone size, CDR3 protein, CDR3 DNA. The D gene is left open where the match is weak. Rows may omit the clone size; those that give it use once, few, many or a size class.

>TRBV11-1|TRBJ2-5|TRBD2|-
CASSQPLAGVETQYF
TGTGCCAGCAGCCAACCACTAGCGGGAGTGGAGACCCAGTACTTC
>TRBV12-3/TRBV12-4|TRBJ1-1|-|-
CASSLAGDEAFF
TGTGCCAGCAGTTTGGCGGGTGATGAAGCTTTCTTT
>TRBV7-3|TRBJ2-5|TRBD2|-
CASSLVPGGGTQYF
TGTGCCAGCAGCTTAGTACCGGGAGGAGGGACCCAGTACTTC
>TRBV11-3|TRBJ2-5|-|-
CASRPSTGRETQYF
TGTGCCAGCAGACCCTCGACGGGGAGAGAGACCCAGTACTTC
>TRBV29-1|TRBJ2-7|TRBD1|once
CSVAGQATYEQYF
TGCAGCGTCGCGGGACAGGCCACCTACGAGCAGTACTTC
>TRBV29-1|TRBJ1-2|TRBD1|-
CSVDPTGADLYGYTF
TGCAGCGTTGATCCGACAGGGGCCGACCTCTATGGCTACACCTTC
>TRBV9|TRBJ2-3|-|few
CASSARRGATDTQYF
TGTGCCAGCAGCGCCAGACGGGGGGCCACAGATACGCAGTATTTT
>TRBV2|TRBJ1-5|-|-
CASSEPSQPQHF
TGTGCCAGCAGTGAACCATCCCAGCCCCAGCATTTT
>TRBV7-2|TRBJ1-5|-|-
CASSWARGQPQHF
TGTGCCAGCAGCTGGGCCCGGGGTCAGCCCCAGCATTTT
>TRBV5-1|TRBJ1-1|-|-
CASSLERYTEAFF
TGCGCCAGCAGCTTGGAGCGATACACTGAAGCTTTCTTT
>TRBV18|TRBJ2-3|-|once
CASSPGPVGGDTQYF
TGTGCCAGCTCACCTGGTCCAGTTGGCGGGGATACGCAGTATTTT
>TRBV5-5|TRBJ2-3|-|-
CASSLGGTDTQYF
TGTGCCAGCAGCTTGGGCGGCACAGATACGCAGTATTTT
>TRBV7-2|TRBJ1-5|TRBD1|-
CASSLERQGIGNQPQHF
TGTGCCAGCAGCTTAGAGAGACAGGGGATCGGCAATCAGCCCCAGCATTTT
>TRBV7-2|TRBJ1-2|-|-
CASSLEGQFGGYTF
TGTGCCAGCAGCTTAGAAGGACAGTTCGGTGGCTACACCTTC
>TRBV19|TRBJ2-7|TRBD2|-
CASHLAGDYEQYF
TGTGCCAGCCATCTAGCGGGGGACTACGAGCAGTACTTC
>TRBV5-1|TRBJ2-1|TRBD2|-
CASSPRGREGQEQFF
TGCGCCAGCAGCCCCCGGGGGCGGGAGGGCCAGGAGCAGTTCTTC
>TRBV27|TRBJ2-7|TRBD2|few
CASSFSTSGTYEQYF
TGTGCCAGCAGTTTCTCGACTAGCGGGACCTACGAGCAGTACTTC
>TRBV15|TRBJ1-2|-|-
CATSSGTNYGYTF
TGTGCCACCAGCAGTGGCACCAACTATGGCTACACCTTC
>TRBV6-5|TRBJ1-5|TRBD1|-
CASRRQGAPSQPQHF
TGTGCCAGCAGACGACAGGGGGCGCCTAGTCAGCCCCAGCATTTT
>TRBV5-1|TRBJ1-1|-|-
CASSHGPRGEKAFF
TGCGCCAGCAGCCACGGACCACGGGGGGAGAAAGCTTTCTTT
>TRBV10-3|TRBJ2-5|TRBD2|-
CAISIAGVKETQYF
TGTGCCATCAGCATAGCGGGAGTGAAAGAGACCCAGTACTTC
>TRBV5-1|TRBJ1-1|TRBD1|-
CASSPNTGANTEAFF
TGCGCCAGCAGCCCAAATACAGGGGCGAACACTGAAGCTTTCTTT
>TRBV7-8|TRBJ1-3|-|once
CASSPRTLAGDTIYF
TGTGCCAGCAGCCCCCGGACCCTGGCAGGGGACACCATATATTTT
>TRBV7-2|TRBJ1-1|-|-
CASSRTAFNTEAFF
TGTGCCAGCAGCCGGACAGCCTTTAACACTGAAGCTTTCTTT
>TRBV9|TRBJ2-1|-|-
CASSPLGGGYNEQFF
TGTGCCAGCAGCCCCCTAGGGGGAGGGTACAATGAGCAGTTCTTC
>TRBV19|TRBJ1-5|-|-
CASSIGRGRSPQHF
TGTGCCAGTAGTATTGGTCGAGGGCGCTCCCCCCAGCATTTT
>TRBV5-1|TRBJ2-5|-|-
CASSTTGLETQYF
TGCGCCAGCAGCACCACAGGGTTGGAGACCCAGTACTTC
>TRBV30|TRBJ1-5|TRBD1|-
CAWSHGTGNNQPQHF
TGTGCCTGGAGCCACGGGACAGGGAACAATCAGCCCCAGCATTTT
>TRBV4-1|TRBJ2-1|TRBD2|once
CASSQVLAGNEQFF
TGCGCCAGCAGCCAAGTACTAGCGGGGAATGAGCAGTTCTTC
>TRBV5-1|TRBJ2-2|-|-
CASSLAGQSAGELFF
TGCGCCAGCAGCTTGGCTGGCCAGAGCGCCGGGGAGCTGTTTTTT
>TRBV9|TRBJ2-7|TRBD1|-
CASSALHRKGAYEQYF
TGTGCCAGCAGCGCCCTACACAGGAAGGGGGCTTACGAGCAGTACTTC
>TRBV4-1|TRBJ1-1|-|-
CASSQDPGGLNTEAFF
TGCGCCAGCAGCCAAGATCCCGGAGGGCTGAACACTGAAGCTTTCTTT
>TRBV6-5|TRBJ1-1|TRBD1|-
CASSPTGGVSEAFF
TGTGCCAGCAGCCCAACAGGGGGCGTTTCTGAAGCTTTCTTT